These 22 T cell receptor beta chains were all obtained from the same sample, sequenced in a study of blood T cell dynamics during melanoma immunotherapy. Time point here: pre-treatment baseline. Sequenced by immunoSEQ multiplex PCR; TCRdb stores in-frame clones only, minus some. The sample records tens of thousands of clones, around nine tenths being singletons. Sequenced here: blood, sampled from a patient treated with checkpoint blockade. Receptor source: a human donor with melanoma.

The gene calls are TRBV28 and TRBJ2-4, with a tentative D call TRBD2 (6 bases). Trimming took 6 bases from V and 1 from J, leaving 16 bases between them. CDR3 length: 16 residues. CDR1 and CDR2 from the germline V gene are MDHEN and SYDVKM. This CDR3 reads CASRVRAGLAKNIQYF. Here the CDR3 DNA reads TGTGCCAGCAGGGTTAGAGCGGGTCTGGCCAAAAACATTCAGTACTTC.

This chain links TRBV7-9 with TRBJ2-3; D possibly matches TRBD1 or TRBD2 (6 bases each). The CDR3 is made up of 17 amino acids. Germline CDR1 reads SEHNR; CDR2 reads FQNEAQ (reference sequence). The V end was cut by 5 bases, the J end by 1 base, with 19 bases between. The CDR3 is CASSGGRRRGRTDTQYF. CDR3 in DNA: TGTGCCAGCAGCGGGGGGCGCCGGCGGGGCCGCACAGATACGCAGTATTTT.

The V and J genes are TRBV28 and TRBJ1-2, with D uncertain. The length of the CDR3 is 13 residues. Germline V gives CDR1 MDHEN, CDR2 SYDVKM. V lost 3 bases, J lost 6 bases, and 11 bases lay in between. CDR3 bases: TGTGCCAGCAGTTTCTCGTTGGGCAATGGCTACACCTTC. This gives the protein CASSFSLGNGYTF.

J is TRBJ2-1 and V is TRBV6-6; D is uncertain. The CDR3 has 12 amino acids. The germline V gene encodes CDR1 MNHNY and CDR2 SVGAGI (reference sequence). With 2 bases removed from V and 6 bases from J, the gap between germline ends came to 5 bases. CDR3 DNA sequence: TGTGCCAGCAGTTACCTGCGCAATGAGCAGTTCTTC. Its translation: CASSYLRNEQFF.

The chain links TRBV7-9 to TRBJ2-5; 7 nucleotides line up with TRBD1. CDR1 is SEHNR and CDR2 is FQNEAQ in the germline V gene (reference sequence). V was pared by 10 bases and J by 3 bases, with 11 bases of the junction left unmatched. The CDR3 runs 14 residues. This chain's CDR3 is CATWDSPWEETQYF. CDR3 bases: TGTGCCACTTGGGACAGTCCGTGGGAAGAGACCCAGTACTTC.

CDR3 sequence: CASSVGHSALDTQYF. CDR3 nucleotide sequence: TGTGCCAGCAGCGTAGGACACTCTGCCCTAGATACGCAGTATTTT. V is TRBV9 and J is TRBJ2-3; D uncertain. Looked up from germline, CDR1 is SGDLS and CDR2 is YYNGEE. The CDR3 extends over 15 amino acids. The ends were cut back, 0 bases at V and 5 bases at J, with 13 bases in the middle.

This clone is a singleton in its sample. The V call is TRBV7-9, the J call TRBJ2-2; 9 bases match TRBD2. Germline CDR1 is SEHNR and CDR2 is FQNEAQ (reference sequence). This CDR3 comprises 16 residues. With V trimmed by 5 bases and J by 7 bases, 11 bases remained unmatched. The CDR3 DNA reads TGTGCCAGCAGCCCCCATCGCGCGGGAGGGAGCGGGGAGCTGTTTTTT. Translation: CASSPHRAGGSGELFF.

This chain links TRBV9 with TRBJ2-7; 9 nucleotides match TRBD2. V trimming: 1 base; J trimming: 5 bases; junction bases outside the gene matches: 10. CDR3 length: 16 residues. Germline loops: CDR1 SGDLS, CDR2 YYNGEE. The CDR3 loop is CASSVWDAGGPNEQYF. The CDR3 DNA sequence: TGTGCCAGCAGCGTATGGGATGCGGGAGGGCCTAACGAGCAGTACTTC.

The chain recombines TRBV7-2 with TRBJ2-7, with 8 nucleotides matching TRBD1. The CDR3 runs 15 residues. Looked up from germline, CDR1 is SGHTA and CDR2 is FQGNSA. Germline trimming cut 5 bases from V and 3 bases from J; bases unmatched to any gene: 9. CDR3 DNA sequence: TGTGCCAGCAGCGCCCGGGACAGGACCTACTACGAGCAGTACTTC. Its translation: CASSARDRTYYEQYF.

The chain joins TRBV21-1 to TRBJ2-5; TRBD2 is the table's D call, not checked against the DNA. TRBV21-1 is given as a pseudogene. The CDR3 has 17 residues. This CDR3 reads CASSNDWTSGPQETQYF. In nucleotides, the CDR3 is TGTGCCAGCAGCAATGATTGGACTAGCGGCCCCCAAGAGACCCAGTACTTC.

This chain joins TRBV5-6 and TRBJ2-5; no clear D gene. Germline CDR1 is SGHDT and CDR2 is YYEEEE. The CDR3 contains 13 residues. Deletions cut 2 bases from V and 5 bases from J, with 10 bases between. The CDR3, as DNA: TGTGCCAGCAGCTTAGCCGGCGTGGAGACCCAGTACTTC. This codes for CASSLAGVETQYF.

The chain carries TRBV7-3 and TRBJ1-1; 7 bases match TRBD1. V was pared by 5 bases and J by 3 bases, with 3 bases of the junction left unmatched. Germline CDR1 and CDR2: SGHTA and FQGTGA. This CDR3 is 13 amino acids long. The CDR3 region has the DNA TGTGCCAGCAGCATCAGGGGGGACACTGAAGCTTTCTTT. Protein product: CASSIRGDTEAFF.

The chain employs TRBV6-1 and TRBJ1-4; D unresolved. The V end lost 6 bases, the J end lost 0 bases, and 8 bases lay between the germline ends. The CDR3 runs 14 residues. The germline gives CDR1 MNHNS, CDR2 SASEGT. Written as DNA, the CDR3 is TGTGCCAGCAGAGTCATCGCAACTAATGAAAAACTGTTTTTT. It is translated as CASRVIATNEKLFF.

The sample holds a few counts of this clone. The rearrangement joins TRBV2 to TRBJ2-1; TRBD1 is a possible D gene (5 bases). V lost 8 bases, J lost 5 bases, and 16 bases lay in between. The CDR3 length is 14 residues. Germline V gives CDR1 SNHLY, CDR2 FYNNEI. Here the CDR3 DNA reads TGTGCCAGCCCAACAGGAGCGACAAACAATGAGCAGTTCTTC. Its translation: CASPTGATNNEQFF.

This clone has just one count. V gene TRBV7-9 combines with J gene TRBJ2-5; TRBD1 is a possible D gene (5 bases). CDR1 and CDR2 from the germline V gene are SEHNR and FQNEAQ (reference sequence). V lost 1 base and J lost 1, with 10 bases in between. The CDR3 runs 15 residues. The CDR3 region is CASSLETATQETQYF. Written as DNA, the CDR3 is TGTGCCAGCAGCTTAGAGACAGCCACCCAAGAGACCCAGTACTTC.

The V call is TRBV7-9, the J call TRBJ2-1, with D unclear. Germline CDR1 and CDR2: SEHNR and FQNEAQ (reference sequence). With 8 bases removed from V and 10 bases from J, the gap between germline ends came to 12 bases. The CDR3 covers 11 residues. This chain's CDR3 is CASSLAWEQFF. DNA for the CDR3: TGTGCCAGCTCCCTCGCTTGGGAGCAGTTCTTC. Complete variable domain (other parts from reference TRBV7-9 and TRBJ2-1): DTGVSQNPRHKITKRGQNVTFRCDPISEHNRLYWYRQTLGQGPEFLTYFQNEAQLEKSRLLSDRFSAERPKGSFSTLEIQRTEQGDSAMYLCASSLAWEQFFGPGTRLTVL.

This chain uses TRBV5-1 with TRBJ1-1, with D perhaps TRBD1 (6 bases). The CDR3 loop spans 14 amino acids. Trimming shortened V by 4 bases and J by 1 base, and 11 bases separated the two germline ends. CDR1 SGHRS and CDR2 YFSETQ come from the germline V gene. In DNA, the CDR3 is TGCGCCAGCAGCGAAGGGGGGGAGAACACTGAAGCTTTCTTT. Encoded protein: CASSEGGENTEAFF.

This chain connects TRBV10-3 to TRBJ2-5, with D hard to call. The CDR3 extends over 13 amino acids. V was shortened by 3 bases and J by 6 bases, with 11 bases between the two germline ends. CDR1 and CDR2 from the germline V gene are ENHRY and SYGVKD. The CDR3 bases are TGTGCCATCAGTGAATTGATAGGGCAGACCCAGTACTTC. Translating gives CAISELIGQTQYF.

The chain uses TRBV9 and TRBJ2-5, with D unclear. The CDR3 sequence is 15 residues long. Trimming took 0 bases from V and 1 from J, leaving 10 bases between them. CDR1 SGDLS and CDR2 YYNGEE come from the germline V gene. Written as DNA, the CDR3 is TGTGCCAGCAGCGTAGGATCCTTCACCCAAGAGACCCAGTACTTC. Its protein product is CASSVGSFTQETQYF.

The chain recombines TRBV19 with TRBJ2-2; D may be TRBD1 or TRBD2 (7 bases each). CDR3 length: 17 amino acids. Germline lookup yields CDR1 LNHDA and CDR2 SQIVND (reference sequence). Trimming removed 6 bases at V and 11 bases at J, with 28 bases between. CDR3 in DNA: TGTGCCAGTAGGCTGACAGGGTGGGCTAGCGGAGGGAGAGAGCTGTTTTTT. It codes for CASRLTGWASGGRELFF. The full variable domain, with the rest looked up from reference TRBV19 and TRBJ2-2, is DGGITQSPKYLFRKEGQNVTLSCEQNLNHDAMYWYRQDPGQGLRLIYYSQIVNDFQKGDIAEGYSVSREKKESFPLTVTSAQKNPTAFYLCASRLTGWASGGRELFFGEGSRLTVL.

The chain combines TRBV10-3 with TRBJ2-7; D is possibly TRBD1 (5 bases). The ends were cut back, 0 bases at V and 6 bases at J, with 9 bases in the middle. In germline, CDR1 is ENHRY, CDR2 SYGVKD. This CDR3 is 13 amino acids long. The CDR3, as DNA: TGTGCCATCAGTGAGTCTGGGGCCTCCGAGCAGTACTTC. Translating gives CAISESGASEQYF.

V is TRBV6-1 and J is TRBJ1-2, with 8 bases identical to TRBD1. V shed 4 bases and J 8 bases; nucleotides not matched to a gene: 9. The CDR3 extends over 14 amino acids. Germline lookup yields CDR1 MNHNS and CDR2 SASEGT. For the CDR3, the DNA is TGTGCCAGCAGTGGACAAGGACAGGGCTACGGCTACACCTTC. Protein product: CASSGQGQGYGYTF.